The sample holds many counts of the clone carrying this T cell receptor beta chain. The source of the sample is a study of human T cells and chemical hapten exposure. V was trimmed by 0 bases and J by 5 bases, leaving 5 bases between them. Per the germline V gene, CDR1 is SGHDT and CDR2 is YYEEEE. The CDR3 is 13 residues long. Time point given: pre-sensitization, week 0. Stated treatment: therapeutic diphenylcyclopropenone sensitization with weekly scalp DPC. The library gave individual cDNA molecules unique molecular identifiers. Original handling: 90,000 to 100,000 TCRs per sample was the median, with a range of about 20,000 to 690,600. MiXCR, applied by TCRdb to the RACE reads, yields one record per CDR3 protein. The V and J calls, along with clone size, are taken from TCRdb and not from the paper's own processing. The sample lists 99,000 or so distinct CDR3 sequences; 10% to 12% were seen once.

Here the sequenced sample was whole blood, taken in connection with sensitization to the hapten diphenylcyclopropenone (DPC). This TCR came from a woman aged 55-70 years with alopecia areata. Some clones in this sample may be carry-over from other donors' samples. The gene calls are TRBV5-6 and TRBJ1-4, with D hard to call. For the CDR3, the DNA is TGTGCCAGCAGCTTGGAACAGAATGAAAAACTGTTTTTT. It encodes CASSLEQNEKLFF.